Sequencing of this TCR beta chain was carried out in a study of cytomegalovirus exposure and HLA in healthy donors. The data were produced by immunoSEQ multiplex PCR, yet TCRdb's version contains in-frame clones alone and is incomplete. The sample includes hundreds of thousands of clones, around 90% of them seen just once. A word on this clone: The antigen is unknown.

Germline V gene sequence: CDR1 MNHNS, CDR2 SASEGT. The length of the CDR3 is 14 residues. The ends lost 7 bases at V and 0 bases at J; junction bases unmatched: 3. General study findings and limits: In vitro data verified three CMV-associated chains as specific for CMV antigens.

Source material: PBMCs. The chain employs TRBV6-1 and TRBJ2-1, with 7 bases lining up with TRBD1. The receptor was isolated from a woman younger than 45 in good health and CMV-seronegative. CDR3: CASTDRSSYNEQFF. For the CDR3, the DNA is TGTGCCAGCACGGACAGGAGCTCCTACAATGAGCAGTTCTTC.